Measured by frequency, the clone carrying this TCR beta chain is medium-sized (0.01 to 0.1%). What it binds is unknown. Donors were some 11 juvenile idiopathic arthritis patients with active disease, 3 polyarticular and 8 oligoarticular. Patients had median age 11.6 years, range 2.4-22.9. Germline values: CDR1 SGHVS, CDR2 FNYEAQ. This CDR3 region has 12 residues. The nucleotide record is missing. Assay: immunoSEQ multiplex PCR; the TCRdb copy retains only in-frame clones and omits some. This sample contains around 9,900 clones. This sample was included in a study of synovial regulatory T cells in juvenile arthritis. General observations from the study: Synovial Treg CDR3 sequences overlapped more with iaTregs than other circulating Tregs. Blood Treg cells that were inflammation-associated showed lower TCR diversity than other blood Treg cells.

This clonotype was obtained from a donor younger than 30 with juvenile idiopathic arthritis. The gene calls are TRBV7-6 and TRBJ1-4. Sequencing used Treg cells from blood. Specified subset: remaining (HLA-DR-negative) circulating blood Treg cells. The CDR3 loop is CASSFAGGKLFF. Based on the CDR3 plus reference TRBV7-6 and TRBJ1-4, the full variable domain is GAGVSQSPRYKVTKRGQDVALRCDPISGHVSLYWYRQALGQGPEFLTYFNYEAQQDKSGLPNDRFSAERPEGSISTLTIQRTEQRDSAMYRCASSFAGGKLFFGSGTQLSVL.